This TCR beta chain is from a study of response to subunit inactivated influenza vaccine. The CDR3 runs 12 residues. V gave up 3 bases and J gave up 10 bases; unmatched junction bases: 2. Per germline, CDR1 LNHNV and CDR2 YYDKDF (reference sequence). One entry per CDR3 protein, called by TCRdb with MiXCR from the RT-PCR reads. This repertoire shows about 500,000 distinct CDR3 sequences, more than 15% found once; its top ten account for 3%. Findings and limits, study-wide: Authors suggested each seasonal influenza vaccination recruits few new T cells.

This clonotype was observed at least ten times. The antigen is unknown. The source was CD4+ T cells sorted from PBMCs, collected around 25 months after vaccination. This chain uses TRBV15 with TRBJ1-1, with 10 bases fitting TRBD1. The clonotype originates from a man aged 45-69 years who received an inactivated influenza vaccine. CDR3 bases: TGTGCCACCAGCAGGGACAGGGGGGGAGCTTTCTTT. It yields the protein CATSRDRGGAFF.